The next 14 T cell receptor beta chains were all read from a single sample in a study of cytomegalovirus exposure and HLA in healthy donors. Clones were read by immunoSEQ multiplex PCR, and TCRdb kept only the in-frame ones, dropping some. The sample yields roughly 56,000 clones, approximately 92% seen once. Sequenced sample: PBMCs. Receptors originate from a man aged 18 to 30 in good health and CMV-seronegative.

The V and J genes are TRBV4-3 and TRBJ2-3; 8 bases line up with TRBD2. Germline CDR1 LGHNA, CDR2 YSLEER. The V segment lost 2 bases and the J segment 5 bases; nucleotides outside the gene matches: 12. This CDR3 is 17 amino acids long. CDR3 residues: CASSQYRGGASGDTQYF. The CDR3 nucleotides read TGCGCCAGCAGCCAATACCGGGGGGGAGCCTCGGGAGATACGCAGTATTTT.

This clone was detected a few times. V and J are TRBV4-1 and TRBJ2-1; tentatively, D is TRBD2 (5 bases). V dropped 4 bases and J dropped 8 bases, with 24 bases sitting between them. CDR3 length: 17 amino acids. Per the germline V gene, CDR1 is MGHRA and CDR2 is YSYEKL. CDR3 nucleotides: TGCGCCAGCAGCCCCCGGACCGCTTTCGGGAAGAGGGATGAGCAGTTCTTC. It yields the protein CASSPRTAFGKRDEQFF.

V gene TRBV5-6 combines with J gene TRBJ1-2; 8 bases are shared with TRBD1. Germline V gene data show CDR1 as SGHDT and CDR2 as YYEEEE. Unmatched junction bases numbered 10, after V lost 4 bases and J lost 8 bases. The CDR3 covers 14 residues. CDR3: CASSPTSGGFGYTF. CDR3 nucleotides: TGTGCCAGCAGCCCTACTTCAGGGGGCTTCGGCTACACCTTC.

CDR3 loop: CASSSPAGVETQYF. The CDR3 coding sequence is TGCGCCAGCAGCTCCCCGGCGGGTGTAGAGACCCAGTACTTC. The V and J genes are TRBV5-1 and TRBJ2-5, with D possibly matching TRBD2 (5 bases). This CDR3 comprises 14 residues. V lost 3 bases and J lost 4, with 13 bases in between. Germline CDR1 SGHRS, CDR2 YFSETQ.

CDR3 in amino acids: CASSRSGGDETQYF. For the CDR3, the DNA is TGTGCCAGCAGTCGGTCGGGAGGTGACGAGACCCAGTACTTC. This rearrangement joins TRBV7-2 to TRBJ2-5, with TRBD2 matching 7 bases. The germline CDR1 and CDR2 sequences are SGHTA and FQGNSA. This CDR3 has 14 residues. The junction had 9 bases not matched to a gene; V was cut back by 6 bases and J by 5 bases.

This clone was counted between two and nine times. V gene TRBV27 combines with J gene TRBJ2-7, with a tentative D call TRBD2 (6 bases). The CDR3 runs 13 residues. Trimming left V 6 bases short and J 2 bases short, with 11 bases between. CDR1 MNHEY and CDR2 SMNVEV come from the germline V gene (reference sequence). The CDR3 DNA reads as TGTGCCAGCAGGGATAGCGGCACCTACGAGCAGTACTTC. Amino acids: CASRDSGTYEQYF.

This rearrangement joins TRBV7-3 to TRBJ1-2; maybe TRBD1 (6 bases). The CDR3 totals 14 residues. The germline CDR1 and CDR2 sequences are SGHTA and FQGTGA. V was pared by 1 base and J by 8 bases, with 14 bases between. For the CDR3, the DNA is TGTGCCAGCAGCTTAAGGGACATGACCTGGGGCTACACCTTC. This sequence encodes CASSLRDMTWGYTF.

V usage is TRBV5-1 and J usage is TRBJ1-2; D is ambiguous. CDR3 length: 13 residues. The germline V gene has CDR1 SGHRS and CDR2 YFSETQ. The V end was cut by 6 bases, the J end by 0 bases, with 9 bases between. The CDR3 sequence is CASNDETNYGYTF. CDR3 in DNA: TGCGCCAGCAACGATGAGACTAACTATGGCTACACCTTC.

The chain employs TRBV7-2 and TRBJ2-3; 10 bases align to TRBD2. The CDR3 runs 17 residues. Germline V gene data show CDR1 as SGHTA and CDR2 as FQGNSA. The junction had 6 bases not matched to a gene; V was cut back by 1 base and J by 2 bases. The CDR3 reads CASSLGTSGHNTDTQYF. The CDR3 nucleotides are TGTGCCAGCAGCTTAGGGACTAGCGGACATAACACAGATACGCAGTATTTT.

J is TRBJ2-7 and V is TRBV19; 7 bases align to TRBD2. The junction had 10 bases not matched to a gene; V was cut back by 8 bases and J by 3 bases. Germline V gene data show CDR1 as LNHDA and CDR2 as SQIVND (reference sequence). The length of the CDR3 is 14 residues. CDR3 DNA sequence: TGTGCCAGTTCGGAGGGAGGGAGGGTCTACGAGCAGTACTTC. This codes for CASSEGGRVYEQYF.

This clone showed up just a few times. J is TRBJ2-3 and V is TRBV7-6, with 10 bases lining up with TRBD2. Trimming took 5 bases from V and 0 from J; bases not matched to a gene: 2. CDR1 is SGHVS, CDR2 FNYEAQ, per germline. The CDR3 covers 15 residues. The CDR3 region has the DNA TGTGCCAGCAGCCCGACTAGCGGGAGCACAGATACGCAGTATTTT. It codes for CASSPTSGSTDTQYF. The full variable domain, in which reference TRBV7-6 and TRBJ2-3 provide the parts outside the CDR3, is GAGVSQSPRYKVTKRGQDVALRCDPISGHVSLYWYRQALGQGPEFLTYFNYEAQQDKSGLPNDRFSAERPEGSISTLTIQRTEQRDSAMYRCASSPTSGSTDTQYFGPGTRLTVL.

The chain employs TRBV7-6 and TRBJ2-1; TRBD1 agrees at 10 bases. The CDR3 extends over 16 amino acids. Trimming took 2 bases from V and 7 from J; bases not matched to a gene: 8. Germline loops: CDR1 SGHVS, CDR2 FNYEAQ. The CDR3: CASSLIVTGGQNEQFF. CDR3 DNA sequence: TGTGCCAGCAGCTTAATCGTGACAGGGGGCCAGAATGAGCAGTTCTTC. Supplemented by reference TRBV7-6 and TRBJ2-1, the full variable domain reads GAGVSQSPRYKVTKRGQDVALRCDPISGHVSLYWYRQALGQGPEFLTYFNYEAQQDKSGLPNDRFSAERPEGSISTLTIQRTEQRDSAMYRCASSLIVTGGQNEQFFGPGTRLTVL.

The chain joins TRBV4-1 to TRBJ1-1; a weak D match, TRBD1 (6 bases). Between the trimmed V and J ends, which lost 1 base and 6 bases, there was a span of 15 bases. Germline-derived CDR1 and CDR2 are MGHRA and YSYEKL. The CDR3 runs to 15 residues. The CDR3 is CASSQGHRVGAEAFF. The CDR3 bases are TGCGCCAGCAGCCAAGGACACAGGGTCGGAGCTGAAGCTTTCTTT.

The rearrangement joins TRBV11-2 to TRBJ2-3, with TRBD2 matching over 9 bases. Germline CDR1 and CDR2: SGHAT and FQNNGV. The CDR3 is 17 amino acids. Germline trimming cut 11 bases from V and 2 bases from J; bases unmatched to any gene: 17. The CDR3 sequence is CAEWGSGEREATDTQYF. The CDR3 region has the DNA TGTGCCGAGTGGGGGTCGGGGGAGCGGGAGGCCACAGATACGCAGTATTTT. Filled out from reference TRBV11-2 and TRBJ2-3, the complete variable domain reads EAGVAQSPRYKIIEKRQSVAFWCNPISGHATLYWYQQILGQGPKLLIQFQNNGVVDDSQLPKDRFSAERLKGVDSTLKIQPAKLEDSAVYLCAEWGSGEREATDTQYFGPGTRLTVL.